The rows below give T cell receptor beta chains drawn from one sample of a study of blood T cell repertoires in COVID-19. The assay was immunoSEQ multiplex PCR, and TCRdb's table has in-frame clones only and misses some. The table records about 430,000 clones, about 88% of them present only once. Specimen: PBMCs or T cells enriched from blood (not recorded which). All receptors derive from a woman aged 18 to 35 who had been exposed to COVID-19. The CDR3 runs from the conserved cysteine through the conserved F or W. Fields, in order: D gene, CDR3 length, J gene, V gene, CDR3 protein, CDR3 DNA. The D gene is left open where the match is weak.

D gene: TRBD2; CDR3 length: 15; J gene: TRBJ2-1; V gene: TRBV15; CDR3 protein: CATSVSGGVYNEQFF; CDR3 DNA: TGTGCCACCAGCGTTAGCGGGGGGGTCTACAATGAGCAGTTCTTC
D gene: TRBD1; CDR3 length: 13; J gene: TRBJ2-1; V gene: TRBV3-1/TRBV3-2; CDR3 protein: CASSQVLGGEQFF; CDR3 DNA: TGTGCCAGCAGCCAAGTCTTAGGGGGCGAGCAGTTCTTC
D gene: -; CDR3 length: 14; J gene: TRBJ2-7; V gene: TRBV4-1; CDR3 protein: CASSQEGREVEQYF; CDR3 DNA: TGCGCCAGCAGCCAAGAGGGCAGGGAGGTTGAGCAGTACTTC
D gene: -; CDR3 length: 17; J gene: TRBJ2-2; V gene: TRBV28; CDR3 protein: CASSLRMAGLNTGELFF; CDR3 DNA: TGTGCCAGCAGTTTAAGAATGGCGGGGCTGAACACCGGGGAGCTGTTTTTT
D gene: -; CDR3 length: 16; J gene: TRBJ1-6; V gene: TRBV6-2/TRBV6-3; CDR3 protein: CASSYFLAGDNSPLHF; CDR3 DNA: TGTGCCAGCAGTTACTTCCTTGCAGGGGATAATTCACCCCTCCACTTT
D gene: -; CDR3 length: 14; J gene: TRBJ2-2; V gene: TRBV28; CDR3 protein: CASSLVRNTGELFF; CDR3 DNA: TGTGCCAGCAGTTTGGTGAGGAACACCGGGGAGCTGTTTTTT
D gene: TRBD1; CDR3 length: 17; J gene: TRBJ1-3; V gene: TRBV28; CDR3 protein: CASSLARGANSGNTIYF; CDR3 DNA: TGTGCCAGCAGTTTAGCCAGGGGGGCTAACAGTGGAAACACCATATATTTT
D gene: -; CDR3 length: 16; J gene: TRBJ1-2; V gene: TRBV15; CDR3 protein: CATSRASTDFDYGYTF; CDR3 DNA: TGTGCCACCAGCAGAGCTTCGACGGACTTCGACTATGGCTACACCTTC
D gene: -; CDR3 length: 14; J gene: TRBJ1-1; V gene: TRBV7-9; CDR3 protein: CASTAQGSGTEAFF; CDR3 DNA: TGTGCCAGCACCGCCCAGGGGAGCGGCACTGAAGCTTTCTTT
D gene: -; CDR3 length: 15; J gene: TRBJ2-1; V gene: TRBV7-2; CDR3 protein: CASSSGIQTNNEQFF; CDR3 DNA: TGTGCCAGCAGCTCCGGGATCCAGACTAACAATGAGCAGTTCTTC
D gene: -; CDR3 length: 16; J gene: TRBJ2-2; V gene: TRBV15; CDR3 protein: CATSREGGARSGELFF; CDR3 DNA: TGTGCCACCAGCAGAGAGGGTGGGGCTAGGTCCGGGGAGCTGTTTTTT
D gene: -; CDR3 length: 14; J gene: TRBJ2-7; V gene: TRBV19; CDR3 protein: CASSAGTGSYEQYF; CDR3 DNA: TGTGCCAGTAGTGCAGGGACTGGTTCCTACGAGCAGTACTTC
D gene: -; CDR3 length: 11; J gene: TRBJ2-5; V gene: TRBV28; CDR3 protein: CASSPRETQYF; CDR3 DNA: TGTGCCAGCAGCCCTCGAGAGACCCAGTACTTC
D gene: -; CDR3 length: 14; J gene: TRBJ2-1; V gene: TRBV29-1; CDR3 protein: CSVRGASHGNEQFF; CDR3 DNA: TGCAGCGTCCGAGGAGCGTCGCATGGGAATGAGCAGTTCTTC
D gene: TRBD2; CDR3 length: 17; J gene: TRBJ2-7; V gene: TRBV28; CDR3 protein: CASSLPFGTSQMGEQYF; CDR3 DNA: TGTGCCAGCAGCTTACCGTTTGGGACTAGCCAGATGGGGGAGCAGTACTTC